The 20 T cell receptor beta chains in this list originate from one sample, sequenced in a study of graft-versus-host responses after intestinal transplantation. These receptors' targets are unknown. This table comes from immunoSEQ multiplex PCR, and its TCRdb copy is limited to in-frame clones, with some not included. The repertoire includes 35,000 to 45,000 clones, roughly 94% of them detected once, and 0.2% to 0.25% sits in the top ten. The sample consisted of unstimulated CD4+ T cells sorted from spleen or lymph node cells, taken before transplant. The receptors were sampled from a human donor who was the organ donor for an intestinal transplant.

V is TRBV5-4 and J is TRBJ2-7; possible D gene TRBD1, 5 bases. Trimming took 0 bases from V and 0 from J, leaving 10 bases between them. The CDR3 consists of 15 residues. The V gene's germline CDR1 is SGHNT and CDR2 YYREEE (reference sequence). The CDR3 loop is CASSLAAGPSYEQYF. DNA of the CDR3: TGTGCCAGCAGCTTGGCAGCAGGGCCCTCCTACGAGCAGTACTTC.

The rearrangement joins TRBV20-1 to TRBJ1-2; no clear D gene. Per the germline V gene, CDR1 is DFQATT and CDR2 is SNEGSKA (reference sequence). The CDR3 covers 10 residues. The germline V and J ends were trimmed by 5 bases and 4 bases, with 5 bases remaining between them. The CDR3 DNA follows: TGCAGTGCTTATACCTATGGCTACACCTTC. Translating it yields CSAYTYGYTF.

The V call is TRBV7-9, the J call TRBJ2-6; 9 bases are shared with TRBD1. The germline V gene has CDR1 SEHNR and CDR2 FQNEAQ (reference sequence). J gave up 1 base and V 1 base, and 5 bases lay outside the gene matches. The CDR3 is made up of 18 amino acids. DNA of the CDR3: TGTGCCAGCAGCTTAGGTGCGACAGGGGGTTCTGGGGCCAACGTCCTGACTTTC. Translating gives CASSLGATGGSGANVLTF.

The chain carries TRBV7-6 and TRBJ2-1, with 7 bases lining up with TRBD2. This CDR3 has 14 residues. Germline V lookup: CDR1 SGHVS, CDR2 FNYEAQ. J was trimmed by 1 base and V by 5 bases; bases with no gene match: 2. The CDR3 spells CASSPGGSYNEQFF. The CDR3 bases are TGTGCCAGCAGCCCGGGGGGATCCTACAATGAGCAGTTCTTC.

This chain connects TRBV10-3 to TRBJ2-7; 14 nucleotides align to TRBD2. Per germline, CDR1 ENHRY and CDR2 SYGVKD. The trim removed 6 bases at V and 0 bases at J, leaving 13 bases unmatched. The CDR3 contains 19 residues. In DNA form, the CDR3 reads TGTGCCATCAGAGGACCGGGACTAGCGGGGGTCCGGAGCTCCTACGAGCAGTACTTC. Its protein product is CAIRGPGLAGVRSSYEQYF.

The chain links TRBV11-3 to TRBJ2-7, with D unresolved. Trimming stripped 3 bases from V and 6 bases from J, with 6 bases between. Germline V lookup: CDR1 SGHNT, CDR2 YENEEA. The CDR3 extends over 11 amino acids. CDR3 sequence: CASSLVFEQYF. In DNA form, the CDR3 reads TGTGCCAGCAGCTTGGTCTTCGAGCAGTACTTC. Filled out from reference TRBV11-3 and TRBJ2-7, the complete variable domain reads EAGVVQSPRYKIIEKKQPVAFWCNPISGHNTLYWYLQNLGQGPELLIRYENEEAVDDSQLPKDRFSAERLKGVDSTLKIQPAELGDSAVYLCASSLVFEQYFGPGTRLTVT.

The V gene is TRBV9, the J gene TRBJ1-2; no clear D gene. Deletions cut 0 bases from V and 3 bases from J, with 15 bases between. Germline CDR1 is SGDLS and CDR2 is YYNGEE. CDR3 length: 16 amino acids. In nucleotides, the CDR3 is TGTGCCAGCAGCGTAGCTACGTTAGGGAGTTACTATGGCTACACCTTC. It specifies CASSVATLGSYYGYTF.

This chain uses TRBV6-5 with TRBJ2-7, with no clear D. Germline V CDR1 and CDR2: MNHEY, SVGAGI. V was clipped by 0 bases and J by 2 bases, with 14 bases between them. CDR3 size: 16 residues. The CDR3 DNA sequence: TGTGCCAGCAGTTACTCGCCAAGGGTTTTCGCCTACGAGCAGTACTTC. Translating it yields CASSYSPRVFAYEQYF.

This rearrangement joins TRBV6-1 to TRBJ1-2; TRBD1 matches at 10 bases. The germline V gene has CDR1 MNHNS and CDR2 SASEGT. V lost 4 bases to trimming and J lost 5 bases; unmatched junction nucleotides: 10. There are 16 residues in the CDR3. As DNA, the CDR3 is TGTGCCAGCAGTGTGACCTACCGGGACAGGGGATATGGCTACACCTTC. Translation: CASSVTYRDRGYGYTF.

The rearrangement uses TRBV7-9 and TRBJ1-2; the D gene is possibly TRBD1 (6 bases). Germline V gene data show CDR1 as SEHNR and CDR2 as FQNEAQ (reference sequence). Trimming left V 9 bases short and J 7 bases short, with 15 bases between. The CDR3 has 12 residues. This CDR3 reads CASHTGTGGYTF. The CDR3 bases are TGTGCCAGTCACACAGGGACCGGTGGCTACACCTTC.

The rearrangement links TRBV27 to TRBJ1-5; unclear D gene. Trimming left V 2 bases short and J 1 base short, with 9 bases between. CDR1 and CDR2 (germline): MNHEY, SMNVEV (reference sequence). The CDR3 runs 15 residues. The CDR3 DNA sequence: TGTGCCAGCAGTTTAGGCAGGAGGAGCAATCAGCCCCAGCATTTT. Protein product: CASSLGRRSNQPQHF.

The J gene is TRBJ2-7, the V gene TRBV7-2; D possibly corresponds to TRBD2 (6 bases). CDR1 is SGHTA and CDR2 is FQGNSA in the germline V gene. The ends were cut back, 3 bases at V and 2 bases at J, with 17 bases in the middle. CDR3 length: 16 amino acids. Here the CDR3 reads CASSFLPGTPTYEQYF. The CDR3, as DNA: TGTGCCAGCAGCTTCCTACCCGGGACTCCTACCTACGAGCAGTACTTC.

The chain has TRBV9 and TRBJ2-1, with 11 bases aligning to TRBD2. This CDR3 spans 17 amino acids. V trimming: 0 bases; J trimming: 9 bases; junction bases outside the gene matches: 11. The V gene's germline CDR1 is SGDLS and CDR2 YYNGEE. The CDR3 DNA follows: TGTGCCAGCAGCGTAGCCCCCGCTAGCGGGGGGCCCGGTGAGCAGTTCTTC. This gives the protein CASSVAPASGGPGEQFF.

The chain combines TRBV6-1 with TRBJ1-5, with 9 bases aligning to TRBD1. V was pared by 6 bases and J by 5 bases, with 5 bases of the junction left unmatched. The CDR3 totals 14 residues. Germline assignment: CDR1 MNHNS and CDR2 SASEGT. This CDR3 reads CASSRDRVHQPQHF. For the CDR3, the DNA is TGTGCCAGCAGCAGGGACAGGGTTCATCAGCCCCAGCATTTT.

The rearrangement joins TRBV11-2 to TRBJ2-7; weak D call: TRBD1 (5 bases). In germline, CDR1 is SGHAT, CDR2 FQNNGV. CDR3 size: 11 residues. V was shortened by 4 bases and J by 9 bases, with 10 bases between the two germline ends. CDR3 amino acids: CASSWGPGQYF. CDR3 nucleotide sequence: TGTGCCAGCAGCTGGGGCCCCGGGCAGTACTTC.

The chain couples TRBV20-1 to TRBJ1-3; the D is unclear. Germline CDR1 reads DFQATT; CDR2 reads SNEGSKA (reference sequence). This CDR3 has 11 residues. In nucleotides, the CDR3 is TGCAGCATTACAGCTGGAAACACCATATATTTT. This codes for CSITAGNTIYF.

The CDR3 sequence: CASSQTGGRSGVRYEQYF. The DNA for the CDR3 is TGCGCCAGCAGCCAAACCGGCGGAAGGAGCGGGGTGCGGTACGAGCAGTACTTC. The chain recombines TRBV4-1 with TRBJ2-7, with 7 bases aligning to TRBD2. CDR1 MGHRA and CDR2 YSYEKL come from the germline V gene. CDR3 size: 18 residues. V lost 2 bases and J lost 4; bases outside the gene matches: 17.

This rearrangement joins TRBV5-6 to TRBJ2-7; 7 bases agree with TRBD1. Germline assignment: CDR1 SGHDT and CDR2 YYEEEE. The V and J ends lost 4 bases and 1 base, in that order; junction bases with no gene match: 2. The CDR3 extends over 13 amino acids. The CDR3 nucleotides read TGTGCCAGCAGCGTGGGACAGTCCTACGAGCAGTACTTC. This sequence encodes CASSVGQSYEQYF.

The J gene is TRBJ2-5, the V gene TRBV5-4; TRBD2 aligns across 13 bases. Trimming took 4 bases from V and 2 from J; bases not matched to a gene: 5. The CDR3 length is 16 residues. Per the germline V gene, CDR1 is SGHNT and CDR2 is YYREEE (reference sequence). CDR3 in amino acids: CASSGGLAGAQETQYF. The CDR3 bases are TGTGCCAGCAGCGGAGGACTAGCGGGGGCACAAGAGACCCAGTACTTC.

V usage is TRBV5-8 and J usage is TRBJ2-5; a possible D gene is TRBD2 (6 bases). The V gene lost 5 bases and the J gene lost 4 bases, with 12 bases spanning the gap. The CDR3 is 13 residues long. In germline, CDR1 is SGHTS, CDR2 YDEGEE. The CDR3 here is CASRLARGETQYF. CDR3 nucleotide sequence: TGTGCCAGCAGGCTAGCGAGGGGAGAGACCCAGTACTTC. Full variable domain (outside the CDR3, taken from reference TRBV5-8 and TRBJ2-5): EAGVTQSPTHLIKTRGQQATLRCSPISGHTSVYWYQQALGLGLQFLLWYDEGEERNRGNFPPRFSGRQFPNYSSELNVNALELEDSALYLCASRLARGETQYFGPGTRLLVL.